This T cell receptor beta chain was observed in a study of blood T cell repertoires in COVID-19. How the authors handled the data: Reference gene primers were amplified, and this amplification served to estimate nucleated cell counts. Profiled with immunoSEQ multiplex PCR; TCRdb holds only in-frame clones, not every one. V, J and clone size were drawn from that table, and D and trimming were deduced from the DNA. The table lists roughly 160,000 clones, about four fifths of them singletons. This CDR3 spans 14 amino acids. Trimming pared 5 bases from V and 2 bases from J, leaving 13 bases between. CDR1 SGHNT and CDR2 YYREEE come from the germline V gene (reference sequence).

The sequence derives from a woman aged 60-75 years with COVID-19, enrolled during active disease. Sequencing input: peripheral blood. The chain recombines TRBV5-4 with TRBJ1-1, with D possibly TRBD1 on 6 matching bases. The CDR3 DNA reads as TGTGCCAGCAGTTTTGGACAGAGCAACACTGAAGCTTTCTTT. Amino acid sequence: CASSFGQSNTEAFF.